The 17 T cell receptor beta chains given below trace back to one sample, sequenced in a study of blood T cells in healthy people across ages. The second PCR ran about 6 to 12 cycles with a sample-barcoded 5' primer and J-beta primers. A single record per CDR3 protein comes from TCRdb applying MiXCR to the 5' RACE reads. This sample yields 730,000 or so distinct CDR3 sequences, of which roughly two fifths are seen a single time; about 30% belongs to the top ten. Material: blood. Receptors originate from a man of 80 years or more in good health.

This clonotype was detected only a few times. V gene TRBV12-3 or TRBV12-4 combines with J gene TRBJ2-7; D may be TRBD1 (6 bases). CDR3 size: 21 residues. V shed 3 bases and J shed 0 bases, with 30 bases lying between them. The CDR3 protein is CASSFMTVTGQIPFFSYEQYF. The CDR3 nucleotides read TGTGCCAGCAGTTTCATGACGGTTACGGGACAAATCCCTTTTTTCTCCTACGAGCAGTACTTC.

The rearrangement uses TRBV5-1 and TRBJ1-1; D is perhaps TRBD1 (6 bases). Germline V lookup: CDR1 SGHRS, CDR2 YFSETQ. Trimming took off 3 bases at V and 1 base at J, with 13 bases between the two ends. The CDR3 loop spans 15 amino acids. CDR3 protein: CASSWGQNGNTEAFF. The CDR3 DNA reads as TGCGCCAGCAGCTGGGGACAAAATGGGAACACTGAAGCTTTCTTT.

This chain connects TRBV7-2 to TRBJ1-6; a weak D match, TRBD1 (6 bases). The germline V gene encodes CDR1 SGHTA and CDR2 FQGNSA. V was clipped by 1 base and J by 10 bases, with 14 bases between them. The CDR3 is made up of 15 amino acids. The chain's CDR3 is CASSLGLAGDSPLHF. The CDR3 DNA sequence: TGTGCCAGCAGCTTAGGTCTCGCAGGGGACTCACCCCTCCACTTT.

The sample holds a few counts of this clonotype. Germline and junction disagree at one end, which may indicate a read error. This sequence joins TRBV5-5 and TRBJ1-6; no firm D call. The CDR3 has 15 amino acids. Germline assignment: CDR1 SGHKS and CDR2 YYEKEE (reference sequence). The CDR3 reads CDSSLSVGYNSPLHF. The CDR3 bases are TGTGACAGCAGCTTATCCGTCGGCTATAATTCACCCCTCCACTTT.

The V call is TRBV3-1, the J call TRBJ2-7; D is ambiguous. Germline-derived CDR1 and CDR2 are LGHDT and YNNKEL (reference sequence). The CDR3 has 19 residues. Trimming stripped 1 base from V and 3 bases from J, with 25 bases between. The CDR3 reads CASSQVSEAYSRIYYEQYF. DNA for the CDR3: TGTGCCAGCAGCCAAGTCTCAGAAGCATATAGTCGAATCTACTACGAGCAGTACTTC.

This clonotype was detected only a few times. The chain links TRBV7-2 to TRBJ2-7, with D unclear. The length of the CDR3 is 12 residues. The V end was cut by 6 bases, the J end by 2 bases, with 8 bases between. Germline-derived CDR1 and CDR2 are SGHTA and FQGNSA. The chain's CDR3 is CASSHLPYEQYF. The CDR3 DNA reads as TGTGCCAGCAGTCACCTCCCCTACGAGCAGTACTTC.

This sequence joins TRBV15 and TRBJ1-2; unclear D gene. CDR1 is LNHNV and CDR2 is YYDKDF in the germline V gene (reference sequence). Trimming stripped 4 bases from V and 8 bases from J, with 11 bases between. This CDR3 is 12 amino acids long. In DNA form, the CDR3 reads TGTGCCACCAGCACCAGGACCACGGGCTACACCTTC. It yields the protein CATSTRTTGYTF.

This clonotype was counted a few times. CDR3 residues: CASRNGLANTDTQYF. The CDR3 DNA sequence: TGTGCCAGCAGGAACGGACTAGCGAACACAGATACGCAGTATTTT. The rearrangement links TRBV7-3 to TRBJ2-3; 9 nucleotides align to TRBD2. Trimming removed 6 bases from V and 2 bases from J; junction bases left unmatched: 6. Germline values: CDR1 SGHTA, CDR2 FQGTGA. The CDR3 is made up of 15 amino acids. The full variable domain, completed using reference TRBV7-3 and TRBJ2-3, is GAGVSQTPSNKVTEKGKYVELRCDPISGHTALYWYRQSLGQGPEFLIYFQGTGAADDSGLPNDRFFAVRPEGSVSTLKIQRTERGDSAVYLCASRNGLANTDTQYFGPGTRLTVL.

On this clonotype itself: A much larger clone sits a single nucleotide away, making a read error possible. The chain couples TRBV7-2 to TRBJ2-7, with D unresolved. Germline V CDR1 and CDR2: SGHTA, FQGNSA. V was shortened by 1 base and J by 7 bases, with 8 bases between the two germline ends. The CDR3 sequence is 12 residues long. The CDR3 is CASSLGRAEQYF. Written as DNA, the CDR3 is TGTGCCAGCAGCTTAGGCCGCGCTGAGCAGTACTTC.

This clonotype turned up a few times. V and J are TRBV15 and TRBJ2-7; D gene uncertain. The CDR3 sequence is 16 residues long. Trimming removed 0 bases at V and 0 bases at J, with 12 bases between. The germline V gene encodes CDR1 LNHNV and CDR2 YYDKDF (reference sequence). The CDR3 coding sequence is TGTGCCACCAGCAGAGAAAGGCAGCTCAGCTCCTACGAGCAGTACTTC. As protein: CATSRERQLSSYEQYF.

This clonotype was recorded a few times. V and J are TRBV7-2 and TRBJ2-5; the D gene could be TRBD1 or TRBD2 (7 bases each). The V end was cut by 2 bases, the J end by 1 base, with 20 bases between. This CDR3 comprises 18 residues. CDR1 is SGHTA and CDR2 is FQGNSA in the germline V gene. CDR3 DNA: TGTGCCAGCAGCTTAAACAGGGGAGGGGGCTTGATCCAAGAGACCCAGTACTTC. This sequence encodes CASSLNRGGGLIQETQYF. Together with reference TRBV7-2 and TRBJ2-5, the CDR3 gives the full variable domain: GAGVSQSPSNKVTEKGKDVELRCDPISGHTALYWYRQSLGQGLEFLIYFQGNSAPDKSGLPSDRFSAERTGGSVSTLTIQRTQQEDSAVYLCASSLNRGGGLIQETQYFGPGTRLLVL.

This clonotype was recorded many times. The rearrangement links TRBV12-3 or TRBV12-4 to TRBJ1-2; maybe TRBD1 (5 bases). V was clipped by 10 bases and J by 7 bases, with 19 bases between them. This CDR3 spans 13 amino acids. The CDR3 region has the DNA TGTGCCACCCAGCTAGGGGCGGTGGGTGGCTACACCTTC. Residues: CATQLGAVGGYTF.

J is TRBJ2-3 and V is TRBV6-6; D unclear. This CDR3 spans 14 amino acids. V gave up 3 bases and J gave up 3 bases, with 10 bases separating them. The germline gives CDR1 MNHNY, CDR2 SVGAGI (reference sequence). This CDR3 reads CASSYDSRTDTQYF. The CDR3, as DNA: TGTGCCAGCAGTTATGATTCGAGGACAGATACGCAGTATTTT.

This clonotype was counted a few times. The chain combines TRBV7-3 with TRBJ2-1; 7 positions agree with TRBD2. Germline values: CDR1 SGHTA, CDR2 FQGTGA. V shed 5 bases, J shed 4 bases, and the junction held 8 bases outside the gene matches. This CDR3 has 15 residues. In DNA form, the CDR3 reads TGTGCCAGCAGCCCTATGACTAGCAGATACAATGAGCAGTTCTTC. This gives the protein CASSPMTSRYNEQFF.

The gene calls are TRBV7-9 and TRBJ1-1; D remains unclear. Germline V gene data show CDR1 as SEHNR and CDR2 as FQNEAQ (reference sequence). Trimming took 3 bases from V and 5 from J, leaving 10 bases between them. This CDR3 is built from 13 residues. The CDR3 sequence is CASSFRVGTEAFF. The CDR3 DNA reads TGTGCCAGCAGCTTTAGGGTCGGAACTGAAGCTTTCTTT. The full variable domain, its missing parts supplied by reference TRBV7-9 and TRBJ1-1, is DTGVSQNPRHKITKRGQNVTFRCDPISEHNRLYWYRQTLGQGPEFLTYFQNEAQLEKSRLLSDRFSAERPKGSFSTLEIQRTEQGDSAMYLCASSFRVGTEAFFGQGTRLTVV.

The chain joins TRBV20-1 to TRBJ2-3; tentative D call: TRBD2 (6 bases). This CDR3 has 16 residues. The V gene's germline CDR1 is DFQATT and CDR2 SNEGSKA (reference sequence). V lost 0 bases and J lost 1, with 14 bases in between. This CDR3 is CSARDISRGRTDTQYF. The CDR3 DNA reads TGCAGTGCTAGAGATATCTCGCGGGGACGCACAGATACGCAGTATTTT.

The chain employs TRBV7-9 and TRBJ1-4; tentative D call: TRBD1 (5 bases). V was trimmed by 5 bases and J by 7 bases, leaving 20 bases between them. Germline V lookup: CDR1 SEHNR, CDR2 FQNEAQ (reference sequence). CDR3 size: 16 residues. CDR3 residues: CASSPRLEGLGEKLFF. The CDR3, as DNA: TGTGCCAGCAGCCCCCGACTTGAGGGGTTGGGTGAAAAACTGTTTTTT.